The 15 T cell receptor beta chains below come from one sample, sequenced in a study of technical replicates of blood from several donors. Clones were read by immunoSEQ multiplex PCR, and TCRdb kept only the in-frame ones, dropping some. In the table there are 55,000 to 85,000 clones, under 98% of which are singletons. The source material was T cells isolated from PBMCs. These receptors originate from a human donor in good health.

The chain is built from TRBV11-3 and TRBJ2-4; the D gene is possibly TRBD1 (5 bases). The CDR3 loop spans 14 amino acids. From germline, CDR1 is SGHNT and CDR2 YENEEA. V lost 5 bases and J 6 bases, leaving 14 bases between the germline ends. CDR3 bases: TGTGCCAGCAGCGCTCAGGGTGGTGGAAACATTCAGTACTTC. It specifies CASSAQGGGNIQYF.

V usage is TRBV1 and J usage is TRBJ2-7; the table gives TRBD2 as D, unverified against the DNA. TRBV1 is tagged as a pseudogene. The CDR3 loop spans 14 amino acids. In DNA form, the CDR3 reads TGCACCAGCAGGGGACTTAGGCAAATTATCGAGCAGTACTTC. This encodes CTSRGLRQIIEQYF.

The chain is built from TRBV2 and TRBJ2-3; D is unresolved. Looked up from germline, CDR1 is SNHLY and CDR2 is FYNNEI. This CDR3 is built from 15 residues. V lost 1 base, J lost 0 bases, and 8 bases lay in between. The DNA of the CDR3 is TGTGCCAGCAGTGAAGGGGCCGGCAGCACAGATACGCAGTATTTT. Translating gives CASSEGAGSTDTQYF. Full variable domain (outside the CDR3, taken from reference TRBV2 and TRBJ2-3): EPEVTQTPSHQVTQMGQEVILRCVPISNHLYFYWYRQILGQKVEFLVSFYNNEISEKSEIFDDQFSVERPDGSNFTLKIRSTKLEDSAMYFCASSEGAGSTDTQYFGPGTRLTVL.

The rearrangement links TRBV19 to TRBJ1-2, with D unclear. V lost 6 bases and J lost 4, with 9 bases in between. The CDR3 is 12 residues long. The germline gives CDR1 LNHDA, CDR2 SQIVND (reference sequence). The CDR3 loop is CASSPGVYGYTF. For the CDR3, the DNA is TGTGCCAGTAGCCCGGGAGTCTATGGCTACACCTTC.

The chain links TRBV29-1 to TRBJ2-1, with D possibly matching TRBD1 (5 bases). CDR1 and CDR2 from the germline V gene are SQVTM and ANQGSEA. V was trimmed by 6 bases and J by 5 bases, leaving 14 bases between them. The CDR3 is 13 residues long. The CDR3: CSVPQTANNEQFF. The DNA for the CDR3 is TGCAGCGTCCCCCAGACAGCCAACAATGAGCAGTTCTTC.

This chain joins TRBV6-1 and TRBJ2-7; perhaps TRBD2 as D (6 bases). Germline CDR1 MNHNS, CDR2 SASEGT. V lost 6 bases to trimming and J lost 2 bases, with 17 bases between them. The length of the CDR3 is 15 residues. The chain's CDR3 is CASRGRRGHPYEQYF. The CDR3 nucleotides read TGTGCCAGCAGGGGGAGGCGAGGTCATCCCTACGAGCAGTACTTC.

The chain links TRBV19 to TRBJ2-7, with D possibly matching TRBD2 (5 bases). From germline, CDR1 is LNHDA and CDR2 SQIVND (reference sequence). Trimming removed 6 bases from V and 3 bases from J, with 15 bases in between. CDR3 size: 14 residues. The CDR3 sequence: CASRGRTADYEQYF. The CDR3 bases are TGTGCCAGTAGAGGGAGAACAGCCGACTACGAGCAGTACTTC.

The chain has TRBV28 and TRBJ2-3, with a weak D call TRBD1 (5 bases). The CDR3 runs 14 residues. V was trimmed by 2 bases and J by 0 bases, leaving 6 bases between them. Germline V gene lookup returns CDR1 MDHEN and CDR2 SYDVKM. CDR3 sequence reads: CASSLDSSTDTQYF. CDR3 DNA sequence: TGTGCCAGCAGTTTAGACAGCAGCACAGATACGCAGTATTTT. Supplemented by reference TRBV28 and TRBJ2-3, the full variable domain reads DVKVTQSSRYLVKRTGEKVFLECVQDMDHENMFWYRQDPGLGLRLIYFSYDVKMKEKGDIPEGYSVSREKKERFSLILESASTNQTSMYLCASSLDSSTDTQYFGPGTRLTVL.

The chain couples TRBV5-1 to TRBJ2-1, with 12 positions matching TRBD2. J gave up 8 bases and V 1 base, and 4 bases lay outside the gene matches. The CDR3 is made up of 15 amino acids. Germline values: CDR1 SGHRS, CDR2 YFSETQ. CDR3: CASSLLAGGPDEQFF. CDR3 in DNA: TGCGCCAGCAGCTTGCTAGCGGGAGGGCCGGATGAGCAGTTCTTC.

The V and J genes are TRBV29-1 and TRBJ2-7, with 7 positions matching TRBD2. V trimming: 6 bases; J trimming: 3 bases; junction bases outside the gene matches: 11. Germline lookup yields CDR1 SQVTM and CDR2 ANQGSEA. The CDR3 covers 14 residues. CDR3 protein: CSVEGGVEGYEQYF. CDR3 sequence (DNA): TGCAGCGTAGAGGGAGGGGTAGAAGGCTACGAGCAGTACTTC.

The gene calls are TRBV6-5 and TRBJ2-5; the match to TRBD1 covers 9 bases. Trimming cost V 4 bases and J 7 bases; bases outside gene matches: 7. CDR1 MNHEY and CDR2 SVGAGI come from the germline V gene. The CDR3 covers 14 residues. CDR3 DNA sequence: TGTGCCAGCAGTTCCGGACCACAGGGGGCGACCCAGTACTTC. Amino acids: CASSSGPQGATQYF.

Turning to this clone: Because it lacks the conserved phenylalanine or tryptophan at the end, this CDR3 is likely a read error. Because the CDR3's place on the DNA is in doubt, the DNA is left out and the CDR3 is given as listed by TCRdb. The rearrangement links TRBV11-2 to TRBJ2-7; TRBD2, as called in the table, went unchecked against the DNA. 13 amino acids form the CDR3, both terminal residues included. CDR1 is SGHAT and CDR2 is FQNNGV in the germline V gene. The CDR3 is CASSPILKRAVTI.

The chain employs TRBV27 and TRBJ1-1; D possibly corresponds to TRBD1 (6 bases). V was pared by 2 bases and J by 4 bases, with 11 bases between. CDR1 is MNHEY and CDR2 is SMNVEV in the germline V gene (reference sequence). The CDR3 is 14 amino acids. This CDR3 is CASSLEGVITEAFF. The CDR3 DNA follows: TGTGCCAGCAGTTTAGAGGGGGTAATCACTGAAGCTTTCTTT.

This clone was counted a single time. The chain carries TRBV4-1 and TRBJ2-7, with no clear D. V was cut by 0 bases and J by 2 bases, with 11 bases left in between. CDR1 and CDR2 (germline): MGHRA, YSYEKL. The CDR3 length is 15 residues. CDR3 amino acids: CASSQEYSLAYEQYF. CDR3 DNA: TGCGCCAGCAGCCAAGAATATTCTTTAGCCTACGAGCAGTACTTC.

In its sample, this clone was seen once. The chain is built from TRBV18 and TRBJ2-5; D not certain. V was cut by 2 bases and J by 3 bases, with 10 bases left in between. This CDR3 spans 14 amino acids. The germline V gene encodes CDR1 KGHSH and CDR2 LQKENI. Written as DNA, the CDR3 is TGTGCCAGCTCACCAGGCGGAAATAAAGAGACCCAGTACTTC. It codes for CASSPGGNKETQYF.